This TCR beta chain was captured by sequencing in a study of CD8+CD57+ T cells in acquired aplastic anemia. About the research overall: The study obtained an average of roughly 3 ug of DNA from sorted CD4+ and CD8+ cells. As sequenced from healthy donors, CD4+ cells averaged roughly 10 million reads. Overall study findings and caveats: With respect to CD8+ Simpson's diversity, patients and controls did not differ significantly. Patients and controls shared approximately 28 CD8+ CDR3 sequences.

As regards this clonotype: The antigen is undetermined.

CDR1 and CDR2 (germline): DFQATT, SNEGSKA (reference sequence). This CDR3 has 11 amino acids. Trimming pared 2 bases from V and 8 bases from J, leaving 9 bases between. TCR beta VDJ and CDR3 profiles were obtained from a genomic DNA template. TCRdb recomputed calls from the reads with MiXCR, one row per CDR3 protein. The data contain about 190,000 distinct CDR3 sequences, approximately 49% of them singletons. Sequencing used sorted CD4+, CD8+, or CD8+CD57+ T cells (not recorded which) from PBMCs. The clonotype was recovered from a human donor in good health, serving as a control. The chain employs TRBV20-1 and TRBJ1-1, with D uncertain. CDR3 amino acids: CSARRLDEAFF. For the CDR3, the DNA is TGCAGTGCTAGACGCCTAGACGAAGCTTTCTTT.